This TCR beta chain comes out of a study of cytomegalovirus exposure and HLA in healthy donors. Turning to the study itself: Counted in an early data release were approximately 80 million unique TCRs from HLA-typed donors.

Regarding this clone: Its antigen is undetermined.

The germline CDR1 and CDR2 sequences are SGHNT and YYREEE (reference sequence). This CDR3 spans 15 amino acids. Trimming took 2 bases from V and 3 from J; bases not matched to a gene: 3. The PCR used 60 Vbeta and 13 Jbeta primers. Measured with immunoSEQ multiplex PCR; TCRdb has only the in-frame clones, and not every one. Among 150,000 to 200,000 clones, about four fifths were seen once, and the ten largest hold 13%. Study results and limitations: In a later analysis, at a false discovery rate of 0.05, over 15,000 TCR beta sequences were associated with HLA alleles. Later analysis identified a missense DCLRE1C variant that was linked to TCR beta V- and J-gene trimming.

This TCR derives from a woman aged 50 to 60 in good health and CMV-seronegative. Input material: PBMCs. This chain links TRBV5-4 with TRBJ2-3; TRBD2 matches 10 bases. The CDR3 bases are TGTGCCAGCAGCTTACTAGCGGGAATAACAGATACGCAGTATTTT. Translating gives CASSLLAGITDTQYF.